Sequencing of this T cell receptor (beta chain) was carried out in a study of cytomegalovirus exposure and HLA in healthy donors. Study summary: In a previous analysis, approximately 110 million unique TCR beta sequences were found from 170 million or so T cells. Study results and limitations: Across donors, presence/absence analyses took sequencing depth to be roughly uniform. In a later analysis, productive TCRs from donors in an Asian-associated ancestry cluster reportedly carried fewer N-insertions than the cohort mean.

As to this clone: Its antigen remains unknown.

60 Vbeta and 13 Jbeta primers were used in PCR. TCRdb's copy holds only in-frame clones and misses some; the assay was immunoSEQ multiplex PCR. The table includes about 160,000 clones, 68% detected once. The CDR3 length is 15 residues. The germline gives CDR1 SGHDT, CDR2 YYEEEE. Unmatched junction bases numbered 11, after V lost 1 base and J lost 8 bases. Donors were ostensibly healthy at sampling, although undocumented immune exposures were probable. The sample was PBMCs. The source of this sequence is a man between 50 and 59 years old in good health and CMV-seronegative. The V and J genes are TRBV5-6 and TRBJ1-2, with 7 bases aligning to TRBD1. This CDR3 reads CASSLRAPGGTGYTF. The CDR3 nucleotides are TGTGCCAGCAGCTTGAGGGCCCCAGGGGGAACAGGCTACACCTTC.